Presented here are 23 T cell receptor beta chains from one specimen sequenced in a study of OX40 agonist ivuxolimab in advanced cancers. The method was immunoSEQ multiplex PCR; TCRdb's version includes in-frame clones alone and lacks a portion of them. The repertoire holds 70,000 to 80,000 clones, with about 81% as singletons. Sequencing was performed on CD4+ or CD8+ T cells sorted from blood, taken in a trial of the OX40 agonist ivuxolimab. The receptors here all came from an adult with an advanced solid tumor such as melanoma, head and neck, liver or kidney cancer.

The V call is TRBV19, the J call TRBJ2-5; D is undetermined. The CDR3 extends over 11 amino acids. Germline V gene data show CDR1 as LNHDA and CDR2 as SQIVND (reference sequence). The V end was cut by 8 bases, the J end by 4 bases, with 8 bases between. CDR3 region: CASRARETQYF. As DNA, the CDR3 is TGTGCCAGTCGGGCAAGAGAGACCCAGTACTTC.

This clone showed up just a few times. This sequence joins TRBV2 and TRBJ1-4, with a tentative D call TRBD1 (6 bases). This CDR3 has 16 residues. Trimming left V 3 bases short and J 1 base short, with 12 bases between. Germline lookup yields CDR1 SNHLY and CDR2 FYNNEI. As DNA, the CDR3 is TGTGCCAGCAGTGATGGGGGGCGCGGAACTAATGAAAAACTGTTTTTT. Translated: CASSDGGRGTNEKLFF.

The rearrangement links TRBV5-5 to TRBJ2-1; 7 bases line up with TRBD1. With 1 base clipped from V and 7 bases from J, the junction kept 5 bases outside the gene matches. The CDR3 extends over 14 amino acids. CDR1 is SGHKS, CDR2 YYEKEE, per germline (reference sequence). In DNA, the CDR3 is TGTGCCAGCAGCTTGTGGGACAGAAGGAATGAGCAGTTCTTC. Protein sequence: CASSLWDRRNEQFF.

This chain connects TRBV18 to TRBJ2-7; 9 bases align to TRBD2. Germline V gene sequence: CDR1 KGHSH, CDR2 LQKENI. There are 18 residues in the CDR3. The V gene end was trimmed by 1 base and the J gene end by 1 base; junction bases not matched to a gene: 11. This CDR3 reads CASSPRTTTSGPSYEQYF. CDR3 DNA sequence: TGTGCCAGCTCACCACGGACAACGACTAGCGGACCATCCTACGAGCAGTACTTC. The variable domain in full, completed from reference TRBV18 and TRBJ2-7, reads NAGVMQNPRHLVRRRGQEARLRCSPMKGHSHVYWYRQLPEEGLKFMVYLQKENIIDESGMPKERFSAEFPKEGPSILRIQQVVRGDSAAYFCASSPRTTTSGPSYEQYFGPGTRLTVT.

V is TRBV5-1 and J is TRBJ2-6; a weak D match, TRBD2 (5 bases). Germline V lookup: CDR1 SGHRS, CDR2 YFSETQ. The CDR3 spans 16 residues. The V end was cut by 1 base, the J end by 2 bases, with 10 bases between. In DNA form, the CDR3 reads TGCGCCAGCAGCTTGCAGTCGGGGACTGGGGCCAACGTCCTGACTTTC. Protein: CASSLQSGTGANVLTF.

The CDR3 DNA reads TGTGCCAGTAGTCCGGGACTAGCGGTCAATGAGCAGTTCTTC. Protein: CASSPGLAVNEQFF. This sequence joins TRBV19 and TRBJ2-1; TRBD2 agrees at 11 bases. V lost 5 bases to trimming and J lost 6 bases; unmatched junction nucleotides: 3. The length of the CDR3 is 14 residues. Germline V gene lookup returns CDR1 LNHDA and CDR2 SQIVND (reference sequence).

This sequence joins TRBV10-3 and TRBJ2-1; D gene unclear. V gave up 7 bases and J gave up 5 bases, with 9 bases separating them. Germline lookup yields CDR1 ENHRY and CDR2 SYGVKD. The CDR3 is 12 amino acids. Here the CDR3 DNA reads TGTGCCATCATGGCTCGCCACAATGAGCAGTTCTTC. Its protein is CAIMARHNEQFF.

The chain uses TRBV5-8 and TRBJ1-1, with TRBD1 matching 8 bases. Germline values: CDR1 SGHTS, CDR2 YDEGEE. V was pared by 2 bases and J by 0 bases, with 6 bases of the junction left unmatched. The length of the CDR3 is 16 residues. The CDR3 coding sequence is TGTGCCAGCAGCTTCACGACAGGGGCGTTGAACACTGAAGCTTTCTTT. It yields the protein CASSFTTGALNTEAFF.

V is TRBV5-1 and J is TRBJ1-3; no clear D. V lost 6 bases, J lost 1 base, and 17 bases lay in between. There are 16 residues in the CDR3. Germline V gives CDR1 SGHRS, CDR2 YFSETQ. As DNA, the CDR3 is TGCGCCAGCACCCCTCGGCCGGAGGTATCTGGAAACACCATATATTTT. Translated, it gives CASTPRPEVSGNTIYF.

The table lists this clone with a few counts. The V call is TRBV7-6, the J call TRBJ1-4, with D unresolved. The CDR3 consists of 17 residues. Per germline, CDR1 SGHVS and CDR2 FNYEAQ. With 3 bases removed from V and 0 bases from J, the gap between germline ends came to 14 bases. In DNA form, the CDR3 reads TGTGCCAGCAGCTTTGAACTGGACCCCGCAACTAATGAAAAACTGTTTTTT. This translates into CASSFELDPATNEKLFF.

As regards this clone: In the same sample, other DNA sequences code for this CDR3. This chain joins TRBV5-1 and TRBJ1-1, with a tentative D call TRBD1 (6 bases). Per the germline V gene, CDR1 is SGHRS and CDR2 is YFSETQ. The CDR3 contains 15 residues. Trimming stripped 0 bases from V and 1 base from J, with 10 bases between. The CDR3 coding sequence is TGCGCCAGCAGCTTGGTCCCGGGGGCGAACACTGAAGCTTTCTTT. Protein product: CASSLVPGANTEAFF.

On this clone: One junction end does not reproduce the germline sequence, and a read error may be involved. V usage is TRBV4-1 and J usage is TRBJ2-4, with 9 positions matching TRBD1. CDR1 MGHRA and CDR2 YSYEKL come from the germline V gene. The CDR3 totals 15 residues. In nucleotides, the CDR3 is TGCGCCAGCAGCCCCACAGAGTCTGGGCTCTGGACAGGGGACTTC. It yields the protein CASSPTESGLWTGDF.

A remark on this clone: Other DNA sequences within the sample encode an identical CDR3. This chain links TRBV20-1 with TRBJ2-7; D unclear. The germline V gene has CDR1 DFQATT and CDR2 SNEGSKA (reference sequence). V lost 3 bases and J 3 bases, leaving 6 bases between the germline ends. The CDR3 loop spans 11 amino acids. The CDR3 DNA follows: TGCAGTGCTAGGTTAATCTACGAGCAGTACTTC. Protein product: CSARLIYEQYF.

The CDR3 bases are TGTGCCAGCAGCCCGACGGAGACAGGGAGGGGTGAAAAACTGTTTTTT. Translation: CASSPTETGRGEKLFF. V usage is TRBV7-8 and J usage is TRBJ1-4; 7 nucleotides line up with TRBD1. V lost 5 bases to trimming and J lost 7 bases; unmatched junction nucleotides: 13. The germline V gene encodes CDR1 SGHVS and CDR2 FQNEAQ. The CDR3 is 16 amino acids.

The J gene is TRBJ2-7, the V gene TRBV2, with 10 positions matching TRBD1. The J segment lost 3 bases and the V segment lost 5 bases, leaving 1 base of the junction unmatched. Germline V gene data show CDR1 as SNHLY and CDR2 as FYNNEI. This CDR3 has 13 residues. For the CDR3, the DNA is TGTGCCAGCAGTCGGGACAGGGGCTACGAGCAGTACTTC. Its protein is CASSRDRGYEQYF.

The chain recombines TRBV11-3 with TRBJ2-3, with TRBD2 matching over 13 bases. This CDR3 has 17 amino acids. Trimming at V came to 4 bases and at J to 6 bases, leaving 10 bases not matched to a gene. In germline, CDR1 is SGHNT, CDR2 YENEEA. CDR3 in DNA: TGTGCCAGCAGCTCCTCCGGGACTAGCGGGGCATGGGATACGCAGTATTTT. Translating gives CASSSSGTSGAWDTQYF.

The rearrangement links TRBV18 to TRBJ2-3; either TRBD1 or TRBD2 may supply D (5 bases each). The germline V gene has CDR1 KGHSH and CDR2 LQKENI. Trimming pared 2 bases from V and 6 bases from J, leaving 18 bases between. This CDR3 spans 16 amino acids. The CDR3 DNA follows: TGTGCCAGCTCACCAGCTCAGAGGGGATCATTGGATACGCAGTATTTT. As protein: CASSPAQRGSLDTQYF.

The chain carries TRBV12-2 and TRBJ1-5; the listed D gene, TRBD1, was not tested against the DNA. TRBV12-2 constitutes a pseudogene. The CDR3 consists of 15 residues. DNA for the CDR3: TGTGCAAGTCGCTTAGCAGGGGGCTATGGTCAGCCCCAGCATTTT. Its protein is CASRLAGGYGQPQHF.

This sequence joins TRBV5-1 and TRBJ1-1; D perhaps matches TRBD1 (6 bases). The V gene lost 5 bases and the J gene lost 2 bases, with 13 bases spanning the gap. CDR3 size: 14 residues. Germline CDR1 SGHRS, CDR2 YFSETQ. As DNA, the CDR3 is TGCGCCAGCAGTTATCAACAGGGTAACACTGAAGCTTTCTTT. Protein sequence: CASSYQQGNTEAFF.

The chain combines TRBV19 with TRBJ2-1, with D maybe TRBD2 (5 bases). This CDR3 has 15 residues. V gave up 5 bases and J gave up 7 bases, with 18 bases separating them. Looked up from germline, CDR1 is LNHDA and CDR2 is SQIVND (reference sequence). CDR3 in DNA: TGTGCCAGTAGTGTCACTAGGGCCCGCCTTAATGAGCAGTTCTTC. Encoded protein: CASSVTRARLNEQFF.

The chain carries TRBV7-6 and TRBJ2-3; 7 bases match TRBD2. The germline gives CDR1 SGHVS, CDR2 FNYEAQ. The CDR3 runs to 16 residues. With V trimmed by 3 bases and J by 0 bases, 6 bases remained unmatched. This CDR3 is CASSLASGTSTDTQYF. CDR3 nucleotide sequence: TGTGCCAGCAGCTTGGCTAGCGGAACTAGCACAGATACGCAGTATTTT.

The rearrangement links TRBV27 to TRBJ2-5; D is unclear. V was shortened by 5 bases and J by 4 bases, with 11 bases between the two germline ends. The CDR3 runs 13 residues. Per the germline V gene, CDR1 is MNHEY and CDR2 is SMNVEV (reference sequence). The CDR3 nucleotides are TGTGCCAGCAGTCCCACGTCCGGAGAGACCCAGTACTTC. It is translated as CASSPTSGETQYF.

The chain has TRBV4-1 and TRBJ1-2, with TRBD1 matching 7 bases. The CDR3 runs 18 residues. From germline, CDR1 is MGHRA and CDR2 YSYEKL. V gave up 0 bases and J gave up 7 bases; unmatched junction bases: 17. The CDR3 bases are TGCGCCAGCAGCCAAGAAGGCGGACAGGCCTGGGGTCGGAGTGGCTACACCTTC. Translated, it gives CASSQEGGQAWGRSGYTF.